The source of this T cell receptor beta chain is a study of blood T cell repertoires in COVID-19. Study-level information: From the United States, Italy and Spain came samples of acute and convalescent COVID-19. PBMCs, B-cell-depleted T cells, or T cells provided the cDNA or gDNA that made up the material.

Repertoires were generated with immunoSEQ multiplex PCR, while TCRdb's copy carries only in-frame clones and drops some. The data contain some 400,000 clones, around 91% of them seen just once; the ten biggest clones take up around 1.1%. This clone was detected once. The CDR3 is 15 amino acids. Germline V gene sequence: CDR1 WNHNN, CDR2 SYGVQD (reference sequence). The V and J ends lost 7 bases and 7 bases, in that order; junction bases with no gene match: 7. Recruitment covered over 20 US areas and drew participants whose ages spanned roughly 18 to 100 years. Clinical histories supplied by participants themselves formed the basis of cohort assignment.

The genes are TRBV10-1 and TRBJ2-1; 13 positions match TRBD2. This TCR was sampled from a man younger than 45 who had recovered from COVID-19. The specimen sequenced was PBMCs or T cells enriched from blood (not recorded which). The CDR3 protein is CASTSGLAGRNEQFF. DNA of the CDR3: TGCGCCAGCACCTCGGGACTAGCGGGGAGGAATGAGCAGTTCTTC.